Shown below are 27 T cell receptor beta chains from a single sample sequenced in a study of preoperative IRX-2 immunotherapy in early breast cancer. Indicated treatment: preoperative locoregional IRX-2 cytokine immunotherapy. The method was immunoSEQ multiplex PCR; TCRdb's version includes in-frame clones alone and lacks a portion of them. Among 30,000 to 35,000 clones listed, 90% to 95% were seen once. The specimen was collected from a patient treated with IRX-2 immunotherapy. The receptors shown here come from a human donor with breast cancer.

This clone was seen a single time. The rearrangement uses TRBV9 and TRBJ1-2, with TRBD1 as a possible D gene (5 bases). The V and J ends lost 0 bases and 3 bases respectively, with 9 bases between them. This CDR3 contains 14 residues. CDR1 is SGDLS and CDR2 is YYNGEE in the germline V gene. CDR3 in amino acids: CASSVAVTDYGYTF. The CDR3 DNA reads TGTGCCAGCAGCGTAGCAGTGACAGACTATGGCTACACCTTC.

V and J are TRBV5-1 and TRBJ2-2, with D tentatively TRBD1 (6 bases). The CDR3 is made up of 15 amino acids. Germline assignment: CDR1 SGHRS and CDR2 YFSETQ. V was clipped by 7 bases and J by 5 bases, with 18 bases between them. The DNA of the CDR3 is TGCGCCAGCTCATACACAGGACAGAATACCGGGGAGCTGTTTTTT. This sequence encodes CASSYTGQNTGELFF.

This clone was picked up one time. The chain has TRBV7-2 and TRBJ1-5; D remains ambiguous. The V end lost 4 bases, the J end lost 2 bases, and 12 bases lay between the germline ends. Germline V lookup: CDR1 SGHTA, CDR2 FQGNSA. This CDR3 is 15 amino acids long. CDR3 sequence: CASSSPPLGNQPQHF. CDR3 coding DNA: TGTGCCAGCAGCTCCCCCCCTTTAGGCAATCAGCCCCAGCATTTT. Using reference TRBV7-2 and TRBJ1-5 for the parts outside the CDR3, the full variable domain is GAGVSQSPSNKVTEKGKDVELRCDPISGHTALYWYRQSLGQGLEFLIYFQGNSAPDKSGLPSDRFSAERTGGSVSTLTIQRTQQEDSAVYLCASSSPPLGNQPQHFGDGTRLSIL.

The rearrangement joins TRBV5-1 to TRBJ1-4; 7 bases fit TRBD1. V was pared by 4 bases and J by 4 bases, with 7 bases of the junction left unmatched. From germline, CDR1 is SGHRS and CDR2 YFSETQ. The CDR3 extends over 15 amino acids. The CDR3 here is CASSSSGQSNEKLFF. As DNA, the CDR3 is TGCGCCAGCAGCAGCTCGGGACAGAGTAATGAAAAACTGTTTTTT.

CDR3 bases: TGCAGCGTTGGTACCGCCGGGGTGGAGACCCAGTACTTC. Translating gives CSVGTAGVETQYF. The chain uses TRBV29-1 and TRBJ2-5, with D possibly TRBD2 on 5 matching bases. The CDR3 runs to 13 residues. Germline V gives CDR1 SQVTM, CDR2 ANQGSEA. V dropped 4 bases and J dropped 5 bases, with 14 bases sitting between them.

V gene TRBV6-6 combines with J gene TRBJ2-3, with TRBD2 matching over 8 bases. In germline, CDR1 is MNHNY, CDR2 SVGAGI (reference sequence). The V segment lost 0 bases and the J segment 7 bases; nucleotides outside the gene matches: 3. The CDR3 covers 14 residues. CDR3 loop: CASSYSSGIYTQYF. The DNA for the CDR3 is TGTGCCAGCAGTTACTCTAGCGGGATTTATACGCAGTATTTT.

The V gene is TRBV5-1, the J gene TRBJ2-2; D remains ambiguous. V lost 7 bases to trimming and J lost 6 bases, with 10 bases between them. The CDR3 loop spans 12 amino acids. Per the germline V gene, CDR1 is SGHRS and CDR2 is YFSETQ. CDR3 bases: TGCGCCAGCCTGGCCCGGGCCGGGGAGCTGTTTTTT. Translation gives CASLARAGELFF.

The chain joins TRBV15 to TRBJ1-1, with D hard to call. This CDR3 contains 13 residues. V lost 5 bases, J lost 0 bases, and 7 bases lay in between. CDR1 is LNHNV, CDR2 YYDKDF, per germline (reference sequence). CDR3 sequence: CATSEQMNTEAFF. For the CDR3, the DNA is TGTGCCACCAGCGAGCAAATGAACACTGAAGCTTTCTTT.

The chain joins TRBV18 to TRBJ1-1; D might be TRBD1 (5 bases). The ends were cut back, 2 bases at V and 1 base at J, with 8 bases in the middle. The CDR3 spans 14 residues. The germline V gene has CDR1 KGHSH and CDR2 LQKENI. The CDR3 bases are TGTGCCAGCTCACCAGGGGACGGGAACACTGAAGCTTTCTTT. It yields the protein CASSPGDGNTEAFF. The full variable domain, with the rest looked up from reference TRBV18 and TRBJ1-1, is NAGVMQNPRHLVRRRGQEARLRCSPMKGHSHVYWYRQLPEEGLKFMVYLQKENIIDESGMPKERFSAEFPKEGPSILRIQQVVRGDSAAYFCASSPGDGNTEAFFGQGTRLTVV.

V usage is TRBV29-1 and J usage is TRBJ2-3; 9 bases line up with TRBD2. The CDR3 totals 14 residues. Germline values: CDR1 SQVTM, CDR2 ANQGSEA. CDR3 sequence (DNA): TGCGGTTGGGGGGGGCTAGCGGGGACAGATACGCAGTATTTT. It encodes CGWGGLAGTDTQYF.

The chain has TRBV18 and TRBJ1-5, with D hard to call. V was trimmed by 2 bases and J by 8 bases, leaving 10 bases between them. The CDR3 has 13 residues. Germline assignment: CDR1 KGHSH and CDR2 LQKENI. The CDR3 coding sequence is TGTGCCAGCTCACCAAATATAGAGGAGCCCCAGCATTTT. It codes for CASSPNIEEPQHF.

The chain joins TRBV7-3 to TRBJ2-3; 13 bases fit TRBD2. The V and J ends lost 3 bases and 1 base, in that order; junction bases with no gene match: 4. Germline CDR1 is SGHTA and CDR2 is FQGTGA. The CDR3 contains 17 residues. CDR3 in DNA: TGTGCCAGCAGCTTCGACGGGACTAGCGGGGGCACAGATACGCAGTATTTT. Protein product: CASSFDGTSGGTDTQYF.

The rearrangement uses TRBV6-1 and TRBJ1-5, with a tentative D call TRBD1 (5 bases). CDR1 and CDR2 (germline): MNHNS, SASEGT. Trimming left V 6 bases short and J 6 bases short, with 15 bases between. CDR3 length: 14 residues. The DNA for the CDR3 is TGTGCCAGCAGCGACAACTCAGGGTTTCAGCCCCAGCATTTT. Protein sequence: CASSDNSGFQPQHF.

J is TRBJ2-1 and V is TRBV5-8; D gene uncertain. With 7 bases removed from V and 15 bases from J, the gap between germline ends came to 17 bases. The CDR3 sequence is 11 residues long. The germline V gene encodes CDR1 SGHTS and CDR2 YDEGEE. The CDR3 coding sequence is TGTGCCAGCCCCCTACCCCCCCGCTCGTTCTTC. The encoded protein is CASPLPPRSFF.

This chain links TRBV19 with TRBJ2-2, with unresolved D. Trimming removed 3 bases from V and 9 bases from J, with 5 bases in between. The CDR3 has 11 amino acids. CDR1 and CDR2 (germline): LNHDA, SQIVND (reference sequence). The CDR3 loop reads CASSMTRELFF. DNA of the CDR3: TGTGCCAGTAGTATGACCCGGGAGCTGTTTTTT.

This sequence joins TRBV9 and TRBJ2-7, with a weak D call TRBD2 (7 bases). V lost 3 bases and J 0 bases, leaving 19 bases between the germline ends. The CDR3 runs 17 residues. Germline V gives CDR1 SGDLS, CDR2 YYNGEE. The CDR3 sequence: CASSATSGGPSSYEQYF. The CDR3 nucleotides are TGTGCCAGCAGCGCTACCTCCGGGGGGCCGAGCTCCTACGAGCAGTACTTC. Based on the CDR3 plus reference TRBV9 and TRBJ2-7, the full variable domain is DSGVTQTPKHLITATGQRVTLRCSPRSGDLSVYWYQQSLDQGLQFLIQYYNGEERAKGNILERFSAQQFPDLHSELNLSSLELGDSALYFCASSATSGGPSSYEQYFGPGTRLTVT.

This chain uses TRBV9 with TRBJ1-1; no clear D gene. The V end lost 4 bases, the J end lost 5 bases, and 9 bases lay between the germline ends. This CDR3 spans 12 amino acids. Germline V gene lookup returns CDR1 SGDLS and CDR2 YYNGEE. CDR3 DNA: TGTGCCAGCAGCCCCGGGCGGACTGAAGCTTTCTTT. Encoded protein: CASSPGRTEAFF.

The chain recombines TRBV29-1 with TRBJ1-2, with D uncertain. CDR3 length equals 13 residues. Germline CDR1 SQVTM, CDR2 ANQGSEA. V gave up 3 bases and J gave up 5 bases, with 13 bases separating them. Here the CDR3 reads CSVERVGPYGYTF. The CDR3 nucleotides read TGCAGCGTTGAGAGGGTCGGGCCTTATGGCTACACCTTC.

The count of this clone is one. J is TRBJ2-2 and V is TRBV2; D uncertain. Germline V gives CDR1 SNHLY, CDR2 FYNNEI. With 6 bases removed from V and 5 bases from J, the gap between germline ends came to 13 bases. The CDR3 is made up of 14 amino acids. CDR3 DNA sequence: TGTGCCAGCAGAAGGCAGGCTGTGACCGGGGAGCTGTTTTTT. It translates to CASRRQAVTGELFF.

V and J are TRBV27 and TRBJ2-1, with 13 nucleotides matching TRBD2. CDR1 is MNHEY, CDR2 SMNVEV, per germline (reference sequence). The CDR3 totals 18 residues. V lost 5 bases and J lost 4; bases outside the gene matches: 11. The CDR3 sequence: CASSLLRTSGGPYNEQFF. Written as DNA, the CDR3 is TGTGCCAGCAGTCTCCTCAGGACTAGCGGGGGACCTTACAATGAGCAGTTCTTC.

The sample holds one count of this clone. The chain is built from TRBV4-1 and TRBJ1-1; possible D gene TRBD1, 6 bases. There are 18 residues in the CDR3. V was shortened by 1 base and J by 0 bases, with 18 bases between the two germline ends. CDR1 and CDR2 (germline): MGHRA, YSYEKL. The CDR3 region has the DNA TGCGCCAGCAGCCAAGCGCCCACAGGGAGCTCCCTGAACACTGAAGCTTTCTTT. Translating it yields CASSQAPTGSSLNTEAFF.

The V gene is TRBV7-9, the J gene TRBJ1-2; 8 positions match TRBD1. Trimming cost V 5 bases and J 4 bases; bases outside gene matches: 6. Germline V CDR1 and CDR2: SEHNR, FQNEAQ (reference sequence). CDR3 size: 14 residues. CDR3 sequence reads: CASSPPGGFYGYTF. Here the CDR3 DNA reads TGTGCCAGCAGCCCACCAGGGGGCTTCTATGGCTACACCTTC.

V gene TRBV28 combines with J gene TRBJ2-5; 10 nucleotides line up with TRBD1. The V and J ends lost 2 bases and 11 bases, in that order; junction bases with no gene match: 11. Germline-derived CDR1 and CDR2 are MDHEN and SYDVKM. The CDR3 has 15 amino acids. The CDR3 region is CASSLPGTGATEQYF. The CDR3 coding sequence is TGTGCCAGCAGTTTACCCGGGACAGGGGCCACAGAGCAGTACTTC.

This CDR3 is CASSLPGQSGVGGYTF. CDR3 DNA: TGTGCCAGCAGCTTACCCGGACAGTCTGGGGTCGGTGGCTACACCTTC. J is TRBJ1-2 and V is TRBV5-4; possibly TRBD1 for D (6 bases). This CDR3 has 16 residues. The germline V gene encodes CDR1 SGHNT and CDR2 YYREEE (reference sequence). With 2 bases removed from V and 7 bases from J, the gap between germline ends came to 21 bases.

This chain links TRBV18 with TRBJ1-5; D not resolved. V was trimmed by 4 bases and J by 1 base, leaving 11 bases between them. Germline lookup yields CDR1 KGHSH and CDR2 LQKENI. This CDR3 comprises 15 residues. CDR3 loop: CASSHSEGSNQPQHF. The CDR3 DNA sequence: TGTGCCAGCTCACACTCCGAAGGCAGCAATCAGCCCCAGCATTTT.

The chain carries TRBV28 and TRBJ1-2; weak D call: TRBD1 (6 bases). The CDR3 totals 16 residues. Between the trimmed V and J ends, which lost 4 bases and 3 bases, there was a span of 18 bases. Germline CDR1 MDHEN, CDR2 SYDVKM. The CDR3 DNA is TGTGCCAGCAGTTCCCAAGGACAGATCATCCACTATGGCTACACCTTC. Translation gives CASSSQGQIIHYGYTF.

The count of this clone is one. The genes are TRBV11-2 and TRBJ2-7; perhaps TRBD1 as D (6 bases). Germline lookup yields CDR1 SGHAT and CDR2 FQNNGV. Trimming took 2 bases from V and 3 from J, leaving 17 bases between them. This CDR3 has 16 amino acids. CDR3 protein: CASSLFSRGRDYEQYF. The DNA for the CDR3 is TGTGCCAGCAGCTTATTTTCCAGGGGAAGGGACTACGAGCAGTACTTC.